Sequencing of this TCR beta chain was carried out in a study of T-cell reconstitution after alpha-beta-depleted transplantation in children. The V gene's germline CDR1 is SGHAT and CDR2 FQNNGV. The V end was cut by 5 bases, the J end by 3 bases, with 14 bases between. The CDR3 sequence is 15 residues long. Study-level points and caveats: From newly produced T cells came most of the T-cell counts and diversity one year after transplant.

Unique molecular identifiers were used in preparing the TCRbeta library. One entry per CDR3 protein results from TCRdb running MiXCR on the PCR reads. The sample has 6,500 to 8,000 distinct CDR3 sequences, about 30% seen once. This clonotype ranks as medium-sized. The antigen remains undetermined. The clonotype comes from a boy under two years old who had a stem cell transplant for SCID, so the T cells may come from the graft donor. The chain couples TRBV11-2 to TRBJ2-1, with D perhaps TRBD1 or TRBD2 (6 bases each). Specimen: peripheral blood, collected 60 days after TCRalphabeta/CD19-depleted stem cell transplant. In nucleotides, the CDR3 is TGTGCCAGCAGCCGAGGGGGGAGTTTCTACAATGAGCAGTTCTTC. Its translation is CASSRGGSFYNEQFF. Together with reference TRBV11-2 and TRBJ2-1, the CDR3 gives the full variable domain: EAGVAQSPRYKIIEKRQSVAFWCNPISGHATLYWYQQILGQGPKLLIQFQNNGVVDDSQLPKDRFSAERLKGVDSTLKIQPAKLEDSAVYLCASSRGGSFYNEQFFGPGTRLTVL.